The 28 T cell receptor beta chains given below trace back to one sample, sequenced in a study of cytomegalovirus exposure and HLA in healthy donors. 13 Jbeta primers and 60 Vbeta primers were used for the PCR. Produced via immunoSEQ multiplex PCR; TCRdb's table is partial and in-frame only. Here the sample spans more than 110,000 clones, about 74% being singletons. The sample consisted of PBMCs. These receptors originate from a woman between 50 and 59 years old in good health and CMV-seronegative.

There are a few counts of this clone. DNA of the CDR3: TGTGCCAACCGGACAGACATTAGCAATCAGCCCCAGCATTTT. This sequence encodes CANRTDISNQPQHF. The chain joins TRBV10-3 to TRBJ1-5; weak D call: TRBD1 (6 bases). CDR1 and CDR2 from the germline V gene are ENHRY and SYGVKD. V lost 10 bases to trimming and J lost 0 bases, with 13 bases between them. The CDR3 spans 14 residues.

The chain combines TRBV2 with TRBJ2-3; TRBD2 matches 8 bases. CDR1 is SNHLY and CDR2 is FYNNEI in the germline V gene. The CDR3 extends over 15 amino acids. Trimming took 4 bases from V and 1 from J; bases not matched to a gene: 4. CDR3 amino acids: CASSGSGGGTDTQYF. CDR3 nucleotide sequence: TGTGCCAGCAGTGGGAGCGGGGGAGGCACAGATACGCAGTATTTT. Filled out from reference TRBV2 and TRBJ2-3, the complete variable domain reads EPEVTQTPSHQVTQMGQEVILRCVPISNHLYFYWYRQILGQKVEFLVSFYNNEISEKSEIFDDQFSVERPDGSNFTLKIRSTKLEDSAMYFCASSGSGGGTDTQYFGPGTRLTVL.

J is TRBJ2-7 and V is TRBV7-9; TRBD1 might be the D (6 bases). The V end was cut by 4 bases, the J end by 5 bases, with 18 bases between. The germline V gene encodes CDR1 SEHNR and CDR2 FQNEAQ (reference sequence). The CDR3 length is 15 residues. CDR3 bases: TGTGCCAGCAGCTCGCAACAGGGTGATTTCCACGAGCAGTACTTC. Translated, it gives CASSSQQGDFHEQYF.

CDR3 protein: CATSRARGESYEQYF. The CDR3 DNA follows: TGTGCCACCAGCAGAGCTAGGGGCGAGTCCTACGAGCAGTACTTC. The chain carries TRBV15 and TRBJ2-7; D is possibly TRBD1 (5 bases). Germline CDR1 and CDR2: LNHNV and YYDKDF (reference sequence). V was trimmed by 1 base and J by 1 base, leaving 11 bases between them. The CDR3 is made up of 15 amino acids.

The chain recombines TRBV9 with TRBJ2-2; 9 bases fit TRBD1. This CDR3 has 16 amino acids. The V and J ends lost 4 bases and 0 bases, in that order; junction bases with no gene match: 4. CDR1 SGDLS and CDR2 YYNGEE come from the germline V gene. CDR3 loop: CASSSGTGSNTGELFF. CDR3 nucleotide sequence: TGTGCCAGCAGCTCCGGGACAGGGTCGAACACCGGGGAGCTGTTTTTT.

The gene calls are TRBV2 and TRBJ2-2; possibly TRBD2 for D (6 bases). V was trimmed by 8 bases and J by 2 bases, leaving 12 bases between them. Germline CDR1 is SNHLY and CDR2 is FYNNEI. The CDR3 is 14 residues long. The CDR3 sequence is CASLRDSNTGELFF. The CDR3 DNA is TGTGCCAGCCTCCGGGACTCCAACACCGGGGAGCTGTTTTTT.

The V gene is TRBV14, the J gene TRBJ2-3; D might be TRBD2 (6 bases). Per the germline V gene, CDR1 is SGHDN and CDR2 is FVKESK. The CDR3 extends over 13 amino acids. The V end was cut by 5 bases, the J end by 3 bases, with 9 bases between. Here the CDR3 reads CASSWGLTDTQYF. In DNA form, the CDR3 reads TGTGCCAGCAGCTGGGGACTGACAGATACGCAGTATTTT.

The chain recombines TRBV19 with TRBJ2-7; a weak D match, TRBD1 (6 bases). This CDR3 is built from 11 residues. Trimming took off 6 bases at V and 4 bases at J, with 7 bases between the two ends. CDR1 LNHDA and CDR2 SQIVND come from the germline V gene (reference sequence). The CDR3 DNA reads as TGTGCCAGTAGCCAGGGGTACGAGCAGTACTTC. Protein product: CASSQGYEQYF.

The rearrangement joins TRBV2 to TRBJ2-1, with D possibly being TRBD2 (5 bases). Trimming shortened V by 1 base and J by 1 base, and 20 bases separated the two germline ends. CDR1 is SNHLY, CDR2 FYNNEI, per germline. The CDR3 spans 19 residues. Here the CDR3 DNA reads TGTGCCAGCAGTGAAGTGTTCGGCAAGCGGTCACTTTCCTACAATGAGCAGTTCTTC. Protein: CASSEVFGKRSLSYNEQFF.

The chain employs TRBV29-1 and TRBJ2-3; 10 nucleotides line up with TRBD1. This CDR3 has 14 amino acids. Germline CDR1 reads SQVTM; CDR2 reads ANQGSEA. V trimming: 6 bases; J trimming: 1 base; junction bases outside the gene matches: 4. CDR3: CSVGQGMGTDTQYF. Here the CDR3 DNA reads TGCAGCGTGGGACAGGGGATGGGCACAGATACGCAGTATTTT.

This clone has only a few counts. This chain links TRBV27 with TRBJ2-1; 13 bases map to TRBD2. The germline CDR1 and CDR2 sequences are MNHEY and SMNVEV (reference sequence). Trimming took 6 bases from V and 5 from J; bases not matched to a gene: 1. CDR3 length: 14 amino acids. The CDR3 nucleotides read TGTGCCAGCAGAGGGACTAGCGGGGACAATGAGCAGTTCTTC. Protein product: CASRGTSGDNEQFF.

The V and J genes are TRBV2 and TRBJ2-5; 10 bases fit TRBD1. The CDR3 runs 14 residues. The germline CDR1 and CDR2 sequences are SNHLY and FYNNEI. V gave up 6 bases and J gave up 5 bases; unmatched junction bases: 6. The CDR3 bases are TGTGCCAGCAGCTCGGGACAGGGGCCGGAGACCCAGTACTTC. This translates into CASSSGQGPETQYF.

This chain uses TRBV4-1 with TRBJ1-4; the D gene is possibly TRBD1 (6 bases). The V end lost 9 bases, the J end lost 8 bases, and 13 bases lay between the germline ends. Germline CDR1 is MGHRA and CDR2 is YSYEKL. There are 12 residues in the CDR3. CDR3 residues: CASGTLWEKLFF. The CDR3 DNA follows: TGCGCCAGTGGGACACTGTGGGAAAAACTGTTTTTT.

The rearrangement links TRBV2 to TRBJ2-3; 10 nucleotides align to TRBD2. The CDR3 is made up of 15 amino acids. V shed 3 bases and J 1 base; nucleotides not matched to a gene: 1. CDR1 and CDR2 (germline): SNHLY, FYNNEI. This chain's CDR3 is CASSELAGGTDTQYF. The CDR3 DNA reads TGTGCCAGCAGTGAGCTAGCGGGGGGCACAGATACGCAGTATTTT.

V gene TRBV7-9 combines with J gene TRBJ2-7; possibly TRBD2 for D (6 bases). CDR3 length: 13 amino acids. V dropped 5 bases and J dropped 5 bases, with 13 bases sitting between them. Germline V CDR1 and CDR2: SEHNR, FQNEAQ (reference sequence). The CDR3 sequence: CASSPRDSNEQYF. CDR3 coding DNA: TGTGCCAGCAGCCCCCGGGACTCGAACGAGCAGTACTTC.

This chain uses TRBV5-6 with TRBJ1-4, with 10 bases aligning to TRBD1. The CDR3 spans 14 residues. Germline assignment: CDR1 SGHDT and CDR2 YYEEEE. The V gene end was trimmed by 6 bases and the J gene end by 7 bases; junction bases not matched to a gene: 6. The CDR3 DNA reads as TGTGCCAGCAACGACAGGGGGCGGAGTGAAAAACTGTTTTTT. It is translated as CASNDRGRSEKLFF.

The chain employs TRBV18 and TRBJ2-7, with 8 bases that match TRBD1. V lost 2 bases, J lost 7 bases, and 4 bases stayed unmatched. The CDR3 has 13 amino acids. Germline CDR1 reads KGHSH; CDR2 reads LQKENI. CDR3 in DNA: TGTGCCAGCTCACCAGGGGACAGGTGGGAGCAGTACTTC. Translated, it gives CASSPGDRWEQYF.

The rearrangement uses TRBV6-6 and TRBJ1-1; D gene ambiguous. CDR3 size: 15 residues. Germline V CDR1 and CDR2: MNHNY, SVGAGI (reference sequence). Trimming pared 10 bases from V and 0 bases from J, leaving 18 bases between. The CDR3 loop is CATKMSYRMNTEAFF. In nucleotides, the CDR3 is TGTGCCACCAAAATGTCGTACAGAATGAACACTGAAGCTTTCTTT.

The rearrangement joins TRBV7-9 to TRBJ2-7, with TRBD1 matching 10 bases. V trimming: 5 bases; J trimming: 4 bases; junction bases outside the gene matches: 5. The germline gives CDR1 SEHNR, CDR2 FQNEAQ (reference sequence). This CDR3 has 14 residues. The CDR3 DNA follows: TGTGCCAGCAGCAGACAGGGGGCGGCGTACGAGCAGTACTTC. The encoded protein is CASSRQGAAYEQYF.

The CDR3 is CATSREAGVGEQFF. In DNA form, the CDR3 reads TGTGCCACCAGCAGAGAGGCAGGGGTGGGTGAGCAGTTCTTC. The chain joins TRBV15 to TRBJ2-1; tentatively, D is TRBD1 (6 bases). CDR1 and CDR2 from the germline V gene are LNHNV and YYDKDF (reference sequence). The CDR3 sequence is 14 residues long. V lost 0 bases and J lost 9, with 12 bases in between.

The chain combines TRBV19 with TRBJ1-2, with 9 bases matching TRBD1. CDR1 and CDR2 from the germline V gene are LNHDA and SQIVND (reference sequence). CDR3 length: 13 residues. The V segment lost 3 bases and the J segment 6 bases; nucleotides outside the gene matches: 2. The CDR3 protein is CASSITGGNGYTF. Written as DNA, the CDR3 is TGTGCCAGTAGTATTACAGGGGGCAATGGCTACACCTTC.

This clone has only a few counts. The chain uses TRBV6-5 and TRBJ1-5, with D maybe TRBD1 (6 bases). Trimming removed 7 bases at V and 0 bases at J, with 13 bases between. CDR3 length: 15 residues. The germline V gene has CDR1 MNHEY and CDR2 SVGAGI. The CDR3: CASTPDRNSNQPQHF. CDR3 in DNA: TGTGCCAGCACCCCGGACAGAAATAGCAATCAGCCCCAGCATTTT.

The chain has TRBV7-8 and TRBJ1-5; D is possibly TRBD1 (6 bases). Between the trimmed V and J ends, which lost 0 bases and 3 bases, there was a span of 12 bases. The CDR3 has 16 residues. Germline V lookup: CDR1 SGHVS, CDR2 FQNEAQ. CDR3 nucleotides: TGTGCCAGCAGCTTAGCCACCGGGACACCCAATCAGCCCCAGCATTTT. Translation gives CASSLATGTPNQPQHF.

J is TRBJ1-6 and V is TRBV7-2; 9 positions agree with TRBD1. Germline V gene data show CDR1 as SGHTA and CDR2 as FQGNSA. Losses at the gene ends were 5 bases for V and 9 bases for J; bases not matched to a gene: 8. This CDR3 comprises 15 residues. The CDR3 protein is CASSPSGTGISPLHF. CDR3 DNA: TGTGCCAGCAGCCCCTCCGGGACAGGGATTTCACCCCTCCACTTT.

V is TRBV10-2 and J is TRBJ2-2; tentative D call: TRBD2 (5 bases). With 7 bases removed from V and 16 bases from J, the gap between germline ends came to 13 bases. The V gene's germline CDR1 is WSHSY and CDR2 SAAADI. The CDR3 spans 10 residues. Here the CDR3 reads CASKGLAGFF. The CDR3 coding sequence is TGCGCCAGCAAGGGCCTGGCGGGGTTTTTT.

V gene TRBV4-2 combines with J gene TRBJ1-3; 7 nucleotides align to TRBD1. The V segment lost 0 bases and the J segment 2 bases; nucleotides outside the gene matches: 4. CDR1 is LGHNA, CDR2 YNFKEQ, per germline. The CDR3 spans 16 residues. CDR3 sequence: CASSQDERGPGNTIYF. The DNA for the CDR3 is TGTGCCAGCAGCCAAGATGAGAGGGGGCCTGGAAACACCATATATTTT.

This clone was counted once. J is TRBJ2-5 and V is TRBV21-1; the D segment call TRBD1 is taken from the table without a DNA check. TRBV21-1 is marked as a pseudogene. This CDR3 region has 16 residues. This CDR3 reads CASSKVYRGELETQYF. DNA of the CDR3: TGTGCCAGCAGCAAAGTGTATAGGGGCGAGTTAGAGACCCAGTACTTC.

The chain uses TRBV5-1 and TRBJ2-1; tentative D call: TRBD2 (6 bases). Germline V gene sequence: CDR1 SGHRS, CDR2 YFSETQ. The CDR3 covers 12 residues. Trimming took 2 bases from V and 10 from J, leaving 10 bases between them. The CDR3 region is CASSFRENEQFF. CDR3 DNA sequence: TGCGCCAGCAGCTTTCGGGAGAACGAGCAGTTCTTC.